This T cell receptor (beta chain) derives from a study of T cell responses to AZD1222 COVID-19 vaccine. Notes on the study in general: Dominant at 160-218 and 743-854, vaccine-associated CD4 TCRs also spanned spike. The study sampled repertoires only after the peak T cell response. Breadth and depth of Spike-specific TCRs rose after two AZD1222 doses. Seropositive status at baseline applied to only a handful of AZD1222 recipients.

Method: immunoSEQ multiplex PCR; TCRdb's copy keeps in-frame clones and lacks some. The profile shows 50,000 or so clones, 70% to 90% of them singletons. By sample fraction, this clone is medium-sized. No antigen is known for it. The sample here was peripheral blood, taken 28 days after the second AZD1222 dose. The source is an adult who received the AZD1222 COVID-19 vaccine.

The CDR3 protein is CASSSPRGRPLEQYF. Written as DNA, the CDR3 is TGTGCCAGCAGTTCACCGCGGGGACGGCCTTTGGAGCAGTACTTC. This chain links TRBV28 with TRBJ2-7; D possibly corresponds to TRBD2 (6 bases). Germline assignment: CDR1 MDHEN and CDR2 SYDVKM. The V end lost 4 bases, the J end lost 7 bases, and 20 bases lay between the germline ends. CDR3 length: 15 residues.